The TCR beta chain described here comes from a study of spatial heterogeneity in lung cancer. Study-level information: The average count in raw reads for each unique TCR and UMI combination exceeded nine appearances.

The time point denotes: sample taken at primary tumor resection. The donor population consisted of over 55 patients with untreated, early-stage non-small cell lung cancer. Unsorted tumor, nontumor lung tissue or cryopreserved PBMC supplied the whole RNA. TCRdb fed the 5' RACE reads into MiXCR, producing one record per CDR3 protein. The profile shows around 89,000 distinct CDR3 sequences, about 12% of them singletons. Trimming stripped 4 bases from V and 4 bases from J, with 17 bases between. The CDR3 has 15 amino acids. Germline CDR1 and CDR2: LGHDT and YNNKEL (reference sequence). The source was PBMCs, collected at surgery. The chain uses TRBV3-1 and TRBJ2-7; TRBD2 might be the D (6 bases). This sequence was found in a male donor with early-stage non-small cell lung cancer. The DNA for the CDR3 is TGTGCCAGCAGCCCAGGGCGGAGGGGAGGTTACGAGCAGTACTTC. Its protein product is CASSPGRRGGYEQYF.